This T cell receptor (beta chain) emerged from a study of early T cells in non-severe SARS-CoV-2 infection (dated by TCRdb to about 2021). Looking at the study overall: Because TCR sequencing was done on bulk RNA from unsorted whole blood, the alpha and beta chains could not be paired. What the research found in general, with its limitations: VDJdb matching was skewed toward anti-spike CD8 responses, so virus-specific expansions were likely underestimated and private and CD4 specificities were missed.

The study was a case-control design nested within a healthcare worker cohort in London, UK, with weekly nasopharyngeal swab PCR tests and blood sampling. Healthcare workers were recruited between 23 and 31 March 2020, during the week of the UK lockdown, and were followed weekly for up to roughly 16 weeks. The sample holds a few counts of this clonotype. Its antigen has not been determined. No clone much larger than this one lies a single base away; base qualities are absent. The CDR3 runs 16 residues from the cysteine to the phenylalanine. Here the CDR3 DNA is all that survives: 48 bases in frame from base 1. The germline V and J ends show losses of 3 bases and 5 bases respectively, and no gene match explains 5 bases of the junction. CDR1 LNHDA and CDR2 SQIVND were looked up in the germline V gene (reference sequence). Preparation of the library involved 5' RACE. TCRdb names NextSeq 500 as the instrument used. The TCR library protocol attached unique molecular identifiers to individual cDNA molecules to correct for sequencing error and PCR bias. Both TCR alpha and beta chains were sequenced, and tight co-correlation was observed between alpha and beta sequence abundances in each sample. In the authors' own workflow: Decombinator V4 was used to annotate TCR sequences for V gene, J gene and CDR3. TCRs were defined as expanded if a significant change between any two time points was detected under a Poisson model with p below 0.0001. TCR abundances were normalised to the total number of TCRs sequenced in each sample and reported as counts per million. MAIT TCRs were defined by TRAV1-2 paired with TRAJ12, TRAJ20 or TRAJ33, and iNKT TCRs by TRAV10 paired with TRAJ18. A search of VDJdb, accessed on 1 November 2021, was run for TCRs annotated to CMV, EBV and SARS-CoV-2, with TCRs annotated for multiple antigens excluded. Clones were called with MiXCR by TCRdb after fastp trimmed the public reads at Q25, and only in-frame beta chains were retained. Rows merge per CDR3 protein into single entries with the most common DNA and genes. For this entry, the V and J calls and clone size follow TCRdb and not the study's own pipeline. This sample is represented by about 83,000 distinct CDR3 sequences; more than 9% of them were singletons. In total, the top ten clones hold over 7% of the sample.

The rearrangement joined TRBV19 to TRBJ2-2; the junction holds 11 bases that match TRBD2. This receptor was identified in an adult who was a healthcare worker with PCR-confirmed SARS-CoV-2 infection or an uninfected control (not recorded which). This specimen was whole blood, taken at baseline. The nucleotide sequence is given as TGTGCCAGTAGTATTGGACTAGCGGGCCAGACCGGGGAGCTGTTTTTT. Its translation is CASSIGLAGQTGELFF.